This T cell receptor beta chain comes out of a study of T cell changes during pregnancy in multiple sclerosis. The assay was immunoSEQ multiplex PCR, and TCRdb's table has in-frame clones only and misses some. The sample records roughly 100,000 clones, about 90% being singletons. This CDR3 spans 18 amino acids. Between the trimmed V and J ends, which lost 2 bases and 4 bases, there was a span of 24 bases. In germline, CDR1 is SGHDN, CDR2 FVKESK. This sample comprised peripheral blood, obtained after pregnancy. This sequence was found in a female donor with multiple sclerosis, enrolled in a pregnancy study. This sequence joins TRBV14 and TRBJ2-7, with a tentative D call TRBD2 (7 bases). This CDR3 reads CASSQTWRGGGQGYEQYF. Written as DNA, the CDR3 is TGTGCCAGCAGCCAAACCTGGCGTGGCGGGGGACAAGGATACGAGCAGTACTTC.